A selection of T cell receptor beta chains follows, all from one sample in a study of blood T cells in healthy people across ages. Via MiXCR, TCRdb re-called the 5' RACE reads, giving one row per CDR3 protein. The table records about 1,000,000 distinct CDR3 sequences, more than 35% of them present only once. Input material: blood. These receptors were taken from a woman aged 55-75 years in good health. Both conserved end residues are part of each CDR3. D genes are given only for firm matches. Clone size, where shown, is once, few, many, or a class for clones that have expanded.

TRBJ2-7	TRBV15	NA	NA	CATSRDLATGTYEQYF	TGTGCCACCAGCAGAGATCTGGCAACGGGAACTTACGAGCAGTACTTC
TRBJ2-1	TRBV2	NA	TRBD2	CASAGLGHRGSYNEQFF	TGTGCCAGCGCGGGACTAGGTCATCGCGGCTCCTACAATGAGCAGTTCTTC
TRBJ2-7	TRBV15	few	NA	CATSRDQLNRAYEQYF	TGTGCCACCAGCAGAGATCAATTGAATCGCGCCTACGAGCAGTACTTC
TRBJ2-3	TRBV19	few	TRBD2	CASSRTSRTDTQYF	TGTGCCAGCAGTCGGACTAGCAGGACAGATACGCAGTATTTT
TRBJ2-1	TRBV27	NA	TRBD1	CASSLYLGQGTYNEQFF	TGTGCCAGCAGTTTATACTTAGGACAGGGGACCTACAATGAGCAGTTCTTC
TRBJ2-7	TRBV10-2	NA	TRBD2	CASSEVAGTQYEQYF	TGCGCCAGCAGTGAGGTAGCGGGAACCCAATACGAGCAGTACTTC
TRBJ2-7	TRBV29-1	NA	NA	CSVERSYNEQYF	TGCAGCGTTGAAAGGTCCTACAATGAGCAGTACTTC
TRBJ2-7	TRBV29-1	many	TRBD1	CSARDRATGQYF	TGCAGTGCAAGGGACAGAGCCACGGGGCAGTACTTC
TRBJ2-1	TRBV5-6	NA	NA	CASSFRGIGEGIYNEQFF	TGTGCCAGCAGCTTTAGGGGAATCGGCGAGGGCATCTACAATGAGCAGTTCTTC
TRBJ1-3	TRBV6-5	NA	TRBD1	CASKQGASGNTIYF	TGTGCCAGCAAACAGGGGGCCTCTGGCAACACCATATATTTT
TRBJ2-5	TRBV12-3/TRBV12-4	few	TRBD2	CASTAGGGGETQYF	TGTGCCAGCACCGCTGGGGGGGGAGGAGAGACCCAGTACTTC
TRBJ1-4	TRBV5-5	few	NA	CASSSAPNEKLFF	TGTGCCAGCAGCTCGGCACCCAATGAAAAACTGTTTTTT
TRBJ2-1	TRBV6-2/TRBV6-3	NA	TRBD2	CASSSAGGIYNEQFF	TGTGCCAGCAGCTCCGCGGGAGGGATCTACAATGAGCAGTTCTTC
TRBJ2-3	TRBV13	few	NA	CASSLFAESLSTDTQYF	TGTGCCAGCAGCTTATTCGCGGAAAGCCTGAGCACAGATACGCAGTATTTT
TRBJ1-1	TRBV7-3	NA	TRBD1	CASSLDRDGTEAFF	TGTGCCAGCAGCTTGGACAGGGATGGCACTGAAGCTTTCTTT
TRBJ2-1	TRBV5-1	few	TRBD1	CASSDGQGARNEQFF	TGCGCCAGCAGCGATGGACAGGGGGCGCGGAATGAGCAGTTCTTC
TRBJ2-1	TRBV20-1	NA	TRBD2	CSARASGTLNEQFF	TGCAGTGCTAGAGCTAGCGGGACTCTTAATGAGCAGTTCTTC
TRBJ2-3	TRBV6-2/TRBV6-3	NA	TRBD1	CASSYSYRGHADTQYF	TGTGCCAGCAGTTACTCCTACAGGGGGCACGCAGATACGCAGTATTTT
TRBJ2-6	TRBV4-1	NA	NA	CASSQDRGGRGFVWANVLTF	TGCGCCAGCAGCCAAGACCGGGGAGGCAGGGGTTTCGTCTGGGCCAACGTCCTGACTTTC
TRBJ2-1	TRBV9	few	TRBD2	CASSVSSGSVYNEQFF	TGTGCCAGCAGCGTCAGTAGCGGGAGCGTCTACAATGAGCAGTTCTTC